Below are 8 T cell receptor beta chains sequenced from a single sample in a study of T cells in tumors after PD-1 blockade. Clones were read by immunoSEQ multiplex PCR, and TCRdb kept only the in-frame ones, dropping some. This table has 61,000 or so clones, around 77% appearing once. The sample in question was PBMCs, obtained before anti-PD-1 treatment. These receptors came from a human donor with basal cell carcinoma.

The genes are TRBV30 and TRBJ2-2, with D perhaps matching TRBD1 or TRBD2 (5 bases each). The CDR3 has 16 amino acids. CDR1 and CDR2 (germline): GTSNPN, SVGIG (reference sequence). V was trimmed by 0 bases and J by 5 bases, leaving 16 bases between them. CDR3 sequence: CAWSVRDRPRTGELFF. CDR3 nucleotide sequence: TGTGCCTGGAGTGTAAGGGACCGACCGAGGACCGGGGAGCTGTTTTTT.

The rearrangement uses TRBV9 and TRBJ1-5; 7 positions agree with TRBD1. Germline CDR1 and CDR2: SGDLS and YYNGEE. This CDR3 has 15 amino acids. Trimming took 4 bases from V and 0 from J; bases not matched to a gene: 4. CDR3 residues: CASSPGQISNQPQHF. Written as DNA, the CDR3 is TGTGCCAGCAGCCCGGGACAGATTAGCAATCAGCCCCAGCATTTT.

The rearrangement uses TRBV3-1 (or the pseudogene TRBV3-2) and TRBJ1-1, with D perhaps matching TRBD1 (5 bases). Germline values: CDR1 LGHDT, CDR2 YNNKEL (reference sequence). This CDR3 spans 13 amino acids. Trimming took off 7 bases at V and 5 bases at J, with 14 bases between the two ends. CDR3: CASTSGKRTEAFF. DNA for the CDR3: TGTGCCAGCACCTCAGGGAAGAGAACTGAAGCTTTCTTT.

V usage is TRBV11-3 and J usage is TRBJ1-1; D remains unclear. The CDR3 runs to 16 residues. The germline gives CDR1 SGHNT, CDR2 YENEEA. V lost 5 bases, J lost 1 base, and 17 bases lay in between. DNA for the CDR3: TGTGCCAGCAGCGCGTGGAAAGGCTGGGGGAACACTGAAGCTTTCTTT. Its protein is CASSAWKGWGNTEAFF.

This clone was counted a single time. This sequence joins TRBV6-5 and TRBJ1-5; 7 bases fit TRBD1. The V segment lost 6 bases and the J segment 6 bases; nucleotides outside the gene matches: 11. The CDR3 runs 15 residues. In germline, CDR1 is MNHEY, CDR2 SVGAGI. The chain's CDR3 is CASRGRGGALQPQHF. For the CDR3, the DNA is TGTGCCAGCAGGGGTAGAGGGGGCGCACTTCAGCCCCAGCATTTT.

V and J are TRBV6-1 and TRBJ1-2; weak D call: TRBD1 (6 bases). With 1 base removed from V and 6 bases from J, the gap between germline ends came to 9 bases. CDR1 and CDR2 (germline): MNHNS, SASEGT. This CDR3 region has 13 residues. The CDR3 protein is CASSEGAGDGYTF. As DNA, the CDR3 is TGTGCCAGCAGTGAAGGGGCAGGGGATGGCTACACCTTC.

J is TRBJ2-7 and V is TRBV10-3, with TRBD1 matching over 11 bases. Germline loops: CDR1 ENHRY, CDR2 SYGVKD. The CDR3 runs 13 residues. V dropped 10 bases and J dropped 2; count of bases not matched to a gene: 4. The CDR3 DNA reads TGTGCCAGCCAGGGACAGGGGGCCTACGAGCAGTACTTC. Its protein product is CASQGQGAYEQYF.

Worth noting for this clone: The sample carries other DNA sequences with the same CDR3. The gene calls are TRBV12-5 and TRBJ2-1, with no clear D. The CDR3 is 12 amino acids. V was clipped by 3 bases and J by 9 bases, with 9 bases between them. Germline CDR1 and CDR2: LGHNT and FRNRAP. In DNA, the CDR3 is TGTGCTAGTGGTTTTTTTCTTCCTGAGCAGTTCTTC. Its protein product is CASGFFLPEQFF.